This T cell receptor beta chain was obtained from a study of cytomegalovirus exposure and HLA in healthy donors. Points from the study as a whole: A later analysis revealed that TCR association rates differed between HLA loci, peaking at DRB1 and bottoming out at HLA-C. Some TCR beta chains (approximately 180 of them) were listed as cytomegalovirus-associated.

13 Jbeta primers and 60 Vbeta primers were used for the PCR. TCRdb keeps only in-frame clones here, not all; method: immunoSEQ multiplex PCR. The sample lists 150,000 to 200,000 clones, around 80% occurring once. To note about this clone: What it binds is unknown.

Sequencing input: PBMCs. The source is a woman between 50 and 59 years old in good health and CMV-seronegative.

The DNA for the CDR3 is TGTGCCAGCAGTCCCCGGGTTCCGGGCACAGATACGCAGTATTTT. It translates to CASSPRVPGTDTQYF. V and J are TRBV28 and TRBJ2-3, with no clear D. V was trimmed by 5 bases and J by 1 base, leaving 13 bases between them. The CDR3 loop spans 15 amino acids. The germline CDR1 and CDR2 sequences are MDHEN and SYDVKM.